This T cell receptor beta chain was sequenced in a study of naive and memory T cell subsets. The study, taken as a whole, reports: In CD4 and CD8 cells, diversity dropped from naive through EMRA. Naive repertoires, especially CD8, held a few larger clonotypes, possibly memory cells re-expressing CD45RA. Over 90% of naive TCR sequences appeared only once, unlike memory subsets. Clonotypes are single alpha or beta chains, not paired receptors.

This CDR3 spans 15 amino acids. Per the germline V gene, CDR1 is GTSNPN and CDR2 is SVGIG (reference sequence). J lost 5 bases, V lost 5 bases, and 10 bases had no gene match. Overnight CMV lysate stimulation of fresh PBMCs defined donor CMV status by CD4+ IFNgamma. An equimolar mix of two oligonucleotides served as the beta constant-region primer for TRBC1 and TRBC2. Four rounds of PCR amplified the ligated cDNA using nested alpha and beta constant-region primers plus SP2. From the UMI-ligation and nested PCR reads, TCRdb called clonotypes with MiXCR, one entry per CDR3 protein. The table includes approximately 150,000 distinct CDR3 sequences, approximately 18% detected once. To note about this clonotype: Its cognate antigen is unknown.

Specimen: naive CD8+ T cells from blood. The source of this sequence is a human donor in good health. V usage is TRBV30 and J usage is TRBJ2-1, with 9 nucleotides matching TRBD2. For the CDR3, the DNA is TGTGCCTGGCTTAGCGGGAGAGCCCCCGACAATGAGCAGTTCTTC. Its translation is CAWLSGRAPDNEQFF.